These T cell receptor beta chains were read from a single sample in a study of cytotoxic CD8 clonotypes in ibrutinib-treated CLL. Here immunoSEQ multiplex PCR was the method, and the copy in TCRdb shows in-frame clones only, minus some. The data show over 150,000 clones, 81% seen once. The starting material was PBMCs, obtained after 12 months of ibrutinib treatment. The receptors derive from a human donor with chronic lymphocytic leukemia. CDR3s include the opening cysteine and the closing phenylalanine or tryptophan. The D gene is left open where the match is weak. Expanded clones get a size class; other rows say once, few or many, or leave the size out.

j_call: TRBJ2-4; clone_size: -; v_call: TRBV19; d_call: -; cdr3_nt: TGTGCCAGTAGTATAGAACGACCTGGCCAAAACATTCAGTACTTC; cdr3_aa: CASSIERPGQNIQYF
j_call: TRBJ2-7; clone_size: -; v_call: TRBV29-1; d_call: -; cdr3_nt: TGCAGCGCAGCCAACGAGGAGCAGTACTTC; cdr3_aa: CSAANEEQYF
j_call: TRBJ2-7; clone_size: -; v_call: TRBV4-2; d_call: TRBD2; cdr3_nt: TGTGCCAGCAGCCAAGATCAGGGAGGGCAAATAGAACAGTACTTC; cdr3_aa: CASSQDQGGQIEQYF
j_call: TRBJ2-1; clone_size: many; v_call: TRBV4-2; d_call: TRBD2; cdr3_nt: TGTGCCAGCAGCGCAACCTCTAGCGGGAGGACCAATGAGCAGTTCTTC; cdr3_aa: CASSATSSGRTNEQFF
j_call: TRBJ2-5; clone_size: -; v_call: TRBV18; d_call: -; cdr3_nt: TGTGTCAGCTCACCACAAAGAGAGACCCAGTACTTC; cdr3_aa: CVSSPQRETQYF
j_call: TRBJ2-3; clone_size: -; v_call: TRBV7-7; d_call: -; cdr3_nt: TGTGCCAGCAGCTTAGGTTTGACAGATACGCAGTATTTT; cdr3_aa: CASSLGLTDTQYF
j_call: TRBJ1-1; clone_size: -; v_call: TRBV6-5; d_call: TRBD1; cdr3_nt: TGTGCCAGCAGTACAGGGGGCGTCACTGAAGCTTTCTTT; cdr3_aa: CASSTGGVTEAFF
j_call: TRBJ2-7; clone_size: -; v_call: TRBV5-1; d_call: -; cdr3_nt: TGCGCCAGCAGCTTGGACGGGACAATATTCAACGAGCAGTACTTC; cdr3_aa: CASSLDGTIFNEQYF
j_call: TRBJ2-7; clone_size: -; v_call: TRBV30; d_call: -; cdr3_nt: TGTGCCTGGAGTGTACTGGGTGGTCCCGCCTACGAGCAGTACTTC; cdr3_aa: CAWSVLGGPAYEQYF
j_call: TRBJ2-3; clone_size: -; v_call: TRBV7-3; d_call: -; cdr3_nt: TGTGCCAGCAGCTTAAGAGAGGGCCGAGAGACAGATACGCAGTATTTT; cdr3_aa: CASSLREGRETDTQYF
j_call: TRBJ2-1; clone_size: -; v_call: TRBV7-3; d_call: -; cdr3_nt: TGTGCCAGCAGCGTAGGGGTATCCGAGCAGTTCTTC; cdr3_aa: CASSVGVSEQFF
j_call: TRBJ1-5; clone_size: -; v_call: TRBV2; d_call: TRBD1; cdr3_nt: TGTGCCAGCAGCCGGGACAGCTTCGAGCCCCAGCATTTT; cdr3_aa: CASSRDSFEPQHF
j_call: TRBJ1-1; clone_size: -; v_call: TRBV6-6; d_call: -; cdr3_nt: TGTGCCAGCAGTTACTCGCCCAGGGGCACTGAAGCTTTCTTT; cdr3_aa: CASSYSPRGTEAFF
j_call: TRBJ2-7; clone_size: -; v_call: TRBV9; d_call: TRBD1; cdr3_nt: TGTGCCAGCAGCGTAGGGGACAGGGGAGGCTACGAGCAGTACTTC; cdr3_aa: CASSVGDRGGYEQYF
j_call: TRBJ2-6; clone_size: once; v_call: TRBV9; d_call: TRBD1; cdr3_nt: TGTGCCAGCAGCCAGGACAGGTCCGGGGCCGGGGCCAACGTCCTGACTTTC; cdr3_aa: CASSQDRSGAGANVLTF
j_call: TRBJ1-5; clone_size: -; v_call: TRBV11-2; d_call: -; cdr3_nt: TGTGCCAGCAGCTTAGGGAGGGTGGGCAATCGGCCCCAGCATTTT; cdr3_aa: CASSLGRVGNRPQHF
j_call: TRBJ2-2; clone_size: -; v_call: TRBV30; d_call: -; cdr3_nt: TGTGCCTGGAGGCGGCGGGACAGTGGGGGGGAGCTGTTTTTT; cdr3_aa: CAWRRRDSGGELFF
j_call: TRBJ1-6; clone_size: -; v_call: TRBV19; d_call: -; cdr3_nt: TGTGCCAGTAGTATATTCCTGAATTCACCCCTCCACTTT; cdr3_aa: CASSIFLNSPLHF
j_call: TRBJ2-3; clone_size: -; v_call: TRBV9; d_call: TRBD2; cdr3_nt: TGTGCCAGCAGCACCCGACTAGCTGGCACAGATACGCAGTATTTT; cdr3_aa: CASSTRLAGTDTQYF
j_call: TRBJ2-3; clone_size: -; v_call: TRBV27; d_call: TRBD2; cdr3_nt: TGTGCCAGCAGTTTAATAGCGGGAGGGCCGCGGAGAACCCCCCGCACAGATACGCAGTATTTT; cdr3_aa: CASSLIAGGPRRTPRTDTQYF
j_call: TRBJ1-3; clone_size: once; v_call: TRBV6-7; d_call: -; cdr3_nt: TGTGCCAGCAGGGCCGGGACCGCTGGAAACACCATATATTTT; cdr3_aa: CASRAGTAGNTIYF
j_call: TRBJ2-3; clone_size: -; v_call: TRBV6-6; d_call: -; cdr3_nt: TGTGCCAGCAGTCCGGGACAACCGTTTGATACGCAGTATTTT; cdr3_aa: CASSPGQPFDTQYF
j_call: TRBJ1-4; clone_size: -; v_call: TRBV5-4; d_call: TRBD1; cdr3_nt: TGTGCCAGCAGCAGTACAGGGGGGAAAGAAAAACTGTTTTTT; cdr3_aa: CASSSTGGKEKLFF
j_call: TRBJ2-5; clone_size: few; v_call: TRBV7-2; d_call: TRBD1; cdr3_nt: TGTGCCAGCATCCCTGCCCCGGGACAGCGAGAGACCCAGTACTTC; cdr3_aa: CASIPAPGQRETQYF